This TCR beta chain was profiled in a study of blood T cell repertoires in COVID-19. The method was immunoSEQ multiplex PCR; TCRdb's version includes in-frame clones alone and lacks a portion of them. Of roughly 53,000 clones listed, around 85% are singletons. This clone was counted a few times. This CDR3 contains 13 residues. V was trimmed by 6 bases and J by 2 bases, leaving 7 bases between them. Germline lookup yields CDR1 MDHEN and CDR2 SYDVKM. The specimen was peripheral blood. V usage is TRBV28 and J usage is TRBJ1-4; maybe TRBD1 (5 bases). This TCR derives from a human donor in a cohort sampled during active COVID-19. CDR3 in amino acids: CASRDSTNEKLFF. The CDR3 coding sequence is TGTGCCAGCAGAGACAGCACTAATGAAAAACTGTTTTTT.